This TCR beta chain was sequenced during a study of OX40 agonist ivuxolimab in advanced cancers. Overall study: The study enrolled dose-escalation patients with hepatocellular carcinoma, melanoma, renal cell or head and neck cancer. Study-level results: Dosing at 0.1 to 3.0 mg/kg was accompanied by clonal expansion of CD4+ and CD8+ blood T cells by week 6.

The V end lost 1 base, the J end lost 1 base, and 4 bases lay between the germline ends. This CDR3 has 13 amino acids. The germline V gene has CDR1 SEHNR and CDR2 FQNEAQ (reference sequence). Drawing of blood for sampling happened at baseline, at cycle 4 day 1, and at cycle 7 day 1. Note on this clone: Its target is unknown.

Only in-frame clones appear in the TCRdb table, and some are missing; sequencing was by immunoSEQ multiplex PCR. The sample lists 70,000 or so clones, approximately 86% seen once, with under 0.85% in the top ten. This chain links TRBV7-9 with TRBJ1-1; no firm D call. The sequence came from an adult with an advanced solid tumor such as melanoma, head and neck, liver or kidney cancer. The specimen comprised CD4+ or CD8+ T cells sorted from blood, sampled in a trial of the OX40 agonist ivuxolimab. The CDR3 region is CASSLEPNTEAFF. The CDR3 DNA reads TGTGCCAGCAGCTTAGAGCCGAACACTGAAGCTTTCTTT.